This paragraph covers one T cell receptor beta chain sequence. PCR used 60 Vbeta primers and 13 Jbeta primers. The protocol was immunoSEQ multiplex PCR, while the TCRdb copy is restricted to in-frame clones and leaves out a portion. In the table there are 130,000 to 150,000 clones, around 77% of which are singletons. This sample was included in a study of cytomegalovirus exposure and HLA in healthy donors. This CDR3 is 16 amino acids long. J lost 6 bases, V lost 4 bases, and 11 bases had no gene match. Germline values: CDR1 MNHNS, CDR2 SASEGT. Sequencing was performed on PBMCs. The source is a woman aged 45-59 years in good health and CMV-seronegative. The chain couples TRBV6-1 to TRBJ2-2; 7 bases map to TRBD1. The CDR3: CASSGKTGLIAGELFF. CDR3 sequence (DNA): TGTGCCAGCAGTGGGAAGACAGGGCTCATTGCCGGGGAGCTGTTTTTT.